One TCR beta chain is described in this entry. Source study methods: Filtering differed since immunoSEQ provided only junctions, with no quality scores. Clones were read by immunoSEQ multiplex PCR, and TCRdb kept only the in-frame ones, dropping some. The V and J calls and clone size were taken over from that table, and D and trimming were inferred from the DNA. The sample records about 490,000 clones, around 80% being singletons. Trimming removed 3 bases from V and 1 base from J, with 9 bases in between. This CDR3 is built from 14 residues. Germline values: CDR1 MGHDK, CDR2 SYGVNS. The entry originates in a study of shared clonotypes between healthy human individuals. The donor population consisted of healthy HIV-negative adults with no recent acute infections or vaccinations. Every one of the donors was a Caucasian adult that lived in Nashville, Tennessee.

The sequenced sample was PBMCs. This chain uses TRBV25-1 with TRBJ1-1; no firm D call. This TCR was sampled from a middle-aged woman in good health. Some clones in this sample may be carry-over from other donors' samples. The DNA for the CDR3 is TGTGCCAGCAGTGACGACAACTGGAACACTGAAGCTTTCTTT. Translating it yields CASSDDNWNTEAFF.